Each of the 18 T cell receptor beta chains below was sequenced from the same sample in a study of Graves' ophthalmopathy and Graves' hyperthyroidism. The study amplified TCR beta CDR3 regions using RNA transcripts. After a first-round RT-PCR with HTBI primers, a second-round multiplex PCR was run. TCRdb reprocessed the multiplex PCR reads with MiXCR, giving one entry per CDR3 protein. This table holds roughly 1.1 million distinct CDR3 sequences, about 40% found once. The sample comprised peripheral blood or thyroid tissue (not recorded which). The receptors shown here come from an adult man with Graves' hyperthyroidism.

This clonotype was seen many times. V and J are TRBV14 and TRBJ1-5; no reliable D call. The CDR3 sequence is 12 residues long. V was trimmed by 5 bases and J by 11 bases, leaving 13 bases between them. CDR1 is SGHDN, CDR2 FVKESK, per germline. The CDR3 sequence is CASSAEGGSQHF. The CDR3, as DNA: TGTGCCAGCAGCGCTGAGGGAGGTTCCCAGCATTTT. Looking up the rest from reference TRBV14 and TRBJ1-5 gives the full variable domain: EAGVTQFPSHSVIEKGQTVTLRCDPISGHDNLYWYRRVMGKEIKFLLHFVKESKQDESGMPNNRFLAERTGGTYSTLKVQPAELEDSGVYFCASSAEGGSQHFGDGTRLSIL.

The sample holds many counts of this clonotype. The chain uses TRBV14 and TRBJ2-7; 10 bases are shared with TRBD1. The CDR3 runs 15 residues. J gave up 3 bases and V 1 base, and 3 bases lay outside the gene matches. Per germline, CDR1 SGHDN and CDR2 FVKESK. This CDR3 is CASSQARDRGYEQYF. As DNA, the CDR3 is TGTGCCAGCAGCCAAGCTCGGGACAGGGGCTACGAGCAGTACTTC.

This clonotype was found a few times. The chain is built from TRBV12-3 or TRBV12-4 and TRBJ1-2; no reliable D call. Trimming cost V 8 bases and J 3 bases, with 10 bases left between them. This CDR3 has 12 residues. CDR3 protein: CASGWGDYGYTF. In DNA form, the CDR3 reads TGTGCCAGCGGGTGGGGAGACTATGGCTACACCTTC.

This clonotype showed up just a few times. The J gene is TRBJ2-6, the V gene TRBV2; no firm D call. The V gene's germline CDR1 is SNHLY and CDR2 FYNNEI. Between the trimmed V and J ends, which lost 3 bases and 0 bases, there was a span of 15 bases. This CDR3 contains 18 residues. The CDR3 sequence: CASSDYSNFDSGANVLTF. CDR3 DNA: TGTGCCAGCAGTGACTATAGTAATTTTGACTCTGGGGCCAACGTCCTGACTTTC.

In regard to this clonotype: A read error may explain this, as a much larger clone is one base away. The CDR3 coding sequence is TGTGCCAGCAGCCAAGAACGGGACATGTTCCACGAGCAGTACTTC. Protein: CASSQERDMFHEQYF. The V call is TRBV5-4, the J call TRBJ2-7; D is perhaps TRBD1 (6 bases). This CDR3 has 15 amino acids. The ends were cut back, 4 bases at V and 5 bases at J, with 19 bases in the middle. Germline loops: CDR1 SGHNT, CDR2 YYREEE (reference sequence).

This clonotype occurred many times. This chain connects TRBV7-9 to TRBJ2-7; D remains ambiguous. This CDR3 is 16 amino acids long. CDR1 and CDR2 (germline): SEHNR, FQNEAQ (reference sequence). V shed 6 bases and J shed 3 bases, with 21 bases lying between them. CDR3 sequence reads: CASSPPTGPLFYEQYF. DNA for the CDR3: TGTGCCAGCAGTCCTCCTACCGGCCCCCTTTTCTACGAGCAGTACTTC. The whole variable domain, filled in from reference TRBV7-9 and TRBJ2-7, reads DTGVSQNPRHKITKRGQNVTFRCDPISEHNRLYWYRQTLGQGPEFLTYFQNEAQLEKSRLLSDRFSAERPKGSFSTLEIQRTEQGDSAMYLCASSPPTGPLFYEQYFGPGTRLTVT.

This clonotype was found a few times. This may come from a read error, since a much larger clone is one base off. The chain couples TRBV20-1 to TRBJ2-7; TRBD2 matches at 9 bases. Trimming removed 4 bases from V and 4 bases from J; junction bases left unmatched: 5. The length of the CDR3 is 13 residues. Germline values: CDR1 DFQATT, CDR2 SNEGSKA (reference sequence). The chain's CDR3 is CSAKRGAAYEQYF. The DNA of the CDR3 is TGCAGTGCTAAGCGGGGGGCAGCGTACGAGCAGTACTTC.

This clonotype has ten or more counts. V is TRBV6-5 and J is TRBJ1-5; D not resolved. V shed 6 bases and J shed 4 bases, with 10 bases lying between them. The germline gives CDR1 MNHEY, CDR2 SVGAGI. CDR3 length: 13 residues. The CDR3 reads CASSRTRNQPQHF. The CDR3 region has the DNA TGTGCCAGCAGCAGAACACGGAATCAGCCCCAGCATTTT.

The V call is TRBV29-1, the J call TRBJ1-2; perhaps TRBD1 as D (5 bases). Between the trimmed V and J ends, which lost 2 bases and 6 bases, there was a span of 19 bases. Per germline, CDR1 SQVTM and CDR2 ANQGSEA. CDR3 length: 15 amino acids. This chain's CDR3 is CSVERWGLLRDGYTF. In DNA, the CDR3 is TGCAGCGTTGAAAGGTGGGGACTCCTCAGGGATGGCTACACCTTC.

This clonotype has just a few counts. The rearrangement links TRBV5-1 to TRBJ2-2; D is possibly TRBD1 (5 bases). Germline V lookup: CDR1 SGHRS, CDR2 YFSETQ. The CDR3 extends over 14 amino acids. Trimming shortened V by 0 bases and J by 7 bases, and 10 bases separated the two germline ends. The CDR3 loop is CASSLGQPDGELFF. The CDR3 coding sequence is TGCGCCAGCAGCTTGGGACAGCCGGACGGGGAGCTGTTTTTT. The variable domain in full, with the rest retrieved from reference TRBV5-1 and TRBJ2-2, is KAGVTQTPRYLIKTRGQQVTLSCSPISGHRSVSWYQQTPGQGLQFLFEYFSETQRNKGNFPGRFSGRQFSNSRSEMNVSTLELGDSALYLCASSLGQPDGELFFGEGSRLTVL.

The V gene is TRBV15, the J gene TRBJ1-2; a possible D gene is TRBD1 (5 bases). The length of the CDR3 is 19 residues. Per the germline V gene, CDR1 is LNHNV and CDR2 is YYDKDF (reference sequence). Trimming removed 3 bases from V and 0 bases from J, with 23 bases in between. CDR3 nucleotides: TGTGCCACCAGCAGGGGGATCGGGACGGCTACCCCTTCTAACTATGGCTACACCTTC. Protein product: CATSRGIGTATPSNYGYTF.

This clonotype was picked up a small number of times. The chain employs TRBV29-1 and TRBJ1-1; D gene uncertain. The CDR3 is 11 amino acids. Germline V lookup: CDR1 SQVTM, CDR2 ANQGSEA. Trimming took off 8 bases at V and 5 bases at J, with 12 bases between the two ends. The CDR3 spells CSLTDRTEAFF. CDR3 sequence (DNA): TGCAGCTTAACGGATAGAACTGAAGCTTTCTTT.

The V gene is TRBV2, the J gene TRBJ2-3, with D unresolved. The CDR3 is made up of 14 amino acids. Trimming removed 4 bases from V and 2 bases from J, with 10 bases in between. Germline CDR1 is SNHLY and CDR2 is FYNNEI. The CDR3 spells CASSASVSTDTQYF. The CDR3 DNA sequence: TGTGCCAGCAGTGCAAGCGTTTCCACAGATACGCAGTATTTT. Together with reference TRBV2 and TRBJ2-3, the CDR3 gives the full variable domain: EPEVTQTPSHQVTQMGQEVILRCVPISNHLYFYWYRQILGQKVEFLVSFYNNEISEKSEIFDDQFSVERPDGSNFTLKIRSTKLEDSAMYFCASSASVSTDTQYFGPGTRLTVL.

The chain joins TRBV11-2 to TRBJ2-5, with D possibly TRBD2 on 5 matching bases. The V and J ends lost 6 bases and 10 bases respectively, with 30 bases between them. CDR3 length: 17 amino acids. From germline, CDR1 is SGHAT and CDR2 FQNNGV. This CDR3 is CASSTLNTTSGVRGQYF. As DNA, the CDR3 is TGTGCCAGCAGTACGCTAAATACCACCTCAGGCGTACGGGGCCAGTACTTC. The full variable domain, completed using reference TRBV11-2 and TRBJ2-5, is EAGVAQSPRYKIIEKRQSVAFWCNPISGHATLYWYQQILGQGPKLLIQFQNNGVVDDSQLPKDRFSAERLKGVDSTLKIQPAKLEDSAVYLCASSTLNTTSGVRGQYFGPGTRLLVL.

The gene calls are TRBV7-8 and TRBJ2-2, with D perhaps matching TRBD1 or TRBD2 (5 bases each). This CDR3 spans 16 amino acids. Germline CDR1 and CDR2: SGHVS and FQNEAQ. V was trimmed by 1 base and J by 6 bases, leaving 15 bases between them. The CDR3 region is CASSLESGPGPGELFF. The DNA of the CDR3 is TGTGCCAGCAGCTTAGAGTCGGGACCAGGGCCCGGGGAGCTGTTTTTT.

The DNA for the CDR3 is TGTGCCAGCAGCGTAAAGGACACAGGCTACACCTTC. This encodes CASSVKDTGYTF. The chain links TRBV9 to TRBJ1-2, with D possibly being TRBD1 (5 bases). V shed 1 base and J shed 8 bases, with 9 bases lying between them. CDR3 length: 12 amino acids. CDR1 SGDLS and CDR2 YYNGEE come from the germline V gene.

The V and J genes are TRBV4-3 and TRBJ1-2; possible D gene TRBD1, 5 bases. CDR1 LGHNA and CDR2 YSLEER come from the germline V gene. The V end lost 1 base, the J end lost 9 bases, and 18 bases lay between the germline ends. The CDR3 covers 15 residues. In DNA, the CDR3 is TGCGCCAGCAGCCAAGGTCGGGACCCCGGATTTAGCTACACCTTC. It yields the protein CASSQGRDPGFSYTF.

The chain combines TRBV15 with TRBJ2-5, with D possibly being TRBD1 or TRBD2 (5 bases each). Germline V CDR1 and CDR2: LNHNV, YYDKDF (reference sequence). With 2 bases removed from V and 4 bases from J, the gap between germline ends came to 14 bases. CDR3 size: 15 residues. CDR3 DNA sequence: TGTGCCACCAGCAGAATCGGGACCCGCGGAGAGACCCAGTACTTC. Translated: CATSRIGTRGETQYF.